The 25 T cell receptor beta chains presented below share a single source sample, sequenced in a study of shared clonotypes between healthy human individuals. Clones were sequenced by immunoSEQ multiplex PCR, and TCRdb holds only the in-frame ones, with some missing. The sample consists of approximately 2.4 million clones, nearly 97% of them appearing once. Specimen: naive CD4+ T cells sorted from blood. Indicated subset: CD45RA+ positively selected. These receptors were taken from a man between 18 and 35 years old in good health.

This chain joins TRBV19 and TRBJ1-5; the D gene is possibly TRBD1 (5 bases). Germline values: CDR1 LNHDA, CDR2 SQIVND (reference sequence). Trimming stripped 4 bases from V and 6 bases from J, with 19 bases between. The CDR3 has 16 residues. CDR3 DNA sequence: TGTGCCAGTAGTACCATTCCGGGGGTCTATATTCAGCCCCAGCATTTT. Protein product: CASSTIPGVYIQPQHF.

The chain combines TRBV18 with TRBJ1-5, with no clear D. Germline V lookup: CDR1 KGHSH, CDR2 LQKENI. The CDR3 contains 14 residues. V shed 3 bases and J shed 6 bases, with 12 bases lying between them. The CDR3 is CASSPWEGSQPQHF. CDR3 in DNA: TGTGCCAGCTCACCCTGGGAAGGCAGTCAGCCCCAGCATTTT.

V and J are TRBV18 and TRBJ1-2; no reliable D call. V was cut by 5 bases and J by 6 bases, with 7 bases left in between. Germline V gene lookup returns CDR1 KGHSH and CDR2 LQKENI. This CDR3 region has 11 residues. CDR3 protein: CASSLDDGYTF. The CDR3 nucleotides read TGTGCCAGCTCATTAGACGATGGCTACACCTTC.

The chain is built from TRBV7-2 and TRBJ2-7; a weak D match, TRBD2 (7 bases). The CDR3 loop spans 15 amino acids. CDR1 SGHTA and CDR2 FQGNSA come from the germline V gene. V lost 5 bases and J 2 bases, leaving 16 bases between the germline ends. The CDR3 loop is CASSPRWGGTYEQYF. CDR3 DNA sequence: TGTGCCAGCAGCCCTCGATGGGGGGGCACCTACGAGCAGTACTTC.

This chain joins TRBV4-1 and TRBJ2-7; 9 bases align to TRBD2. From germline, CDR1 is MGHRA and CDR2 YSYEKL. This CDR3 contains 15 residues. After removal of 3 bases from V and 2 bases from J, the junction contained 5 bases not matched to a gene. In DNA, the CDR3 is TGCGCCAGCAGCCATTTATTAGCGGGAGCCTACGAGCAGTACTTC. This sequence encodes CASSHLLAGAYEQYF.

The chain uses TRBV10-3 and TRBJ2-7; D tentatively reads TRBD1 or TRBD2 (5 bases each). The germline V gene has CDR1 ENHRY and CDR2 SYGVKD. Between the trimmed V and J ends, which lost 3 bases and 3 bases, there was a span of 12 bases. The CDR3 is 14 amino acids. As DNA, the CDR3 is TGTGCCATCAGTGACCGGGACGGAGTCTACGAGCAGTACTTC. Its protein is CAISDRDGVYEQYF.

The V call is TRBV5-1, the J call TRBJ1-1; the match to TRBD1 covers 9 bases. The CDR3 extends over 18 amino acids. The trim removed 0 bases at V and 2 bases at J, leaving 11 bases unmatched. Germline V gives CDR1 SGHRS, CDR2 YFSETQ. The CDR3 nucleotides read TGCGCCAGCAGCTTGGTATCGGGACAGGGTCTCGGAAACACTGAAGCTTTCTTT. Translating it yields CASSLVSGQGLGNTEAFF.

Here the CDR3 DNA reads TGCAGCGTTGAAGAGGGCAGCTACTCTGGAAACACCATATATTTT. Translated, it gives CSVEEGSYSGNTIYF. V usage is TRBV29-1 and J usage is TRBJ1-3; no clear D. The germline V gene encodes CDR1 SQVTM and CDR2 ANQGSEA. V lost 0 bases and J 0 bases, leaving 9 bases between the germline ends. The length of the CDR3 is 15 residues.

The chain combines TRBV10-3 with TRBJ2-7; D possibly corresponds to TRBD1 (6 bases). Germline CDR1 ENHRY, CDR2 SYGVKD. This CDR3 comprises 14 residues. Trimming shortened V by 7 bases and J by 1 base, and 14 bases separated the two germline ends. This chain's CDR3 is CAITPTQGSYEQYF. CDR3 nucleotide sequence: TGTGCCATCACCCCGACCCAGGGGTCCTACGAGCAGTACTTC.

The chain joins TRBV2 to TRBJ1-1, with 9 bases fitting TRBD1. Germline CDR1 and CDR2: SNHLY and FYNNEI. With 4 bases clipped from V and 5 bases from J, the junction kept 5 bases outside the gene matches. There are 14 residues in the CDR3. The CDR3 DNA follows: TGTGCCAGCAGTGGACAGGGGGTAGGTACTGAAGCTTTCTTT. Its protein product is CASSGQGVGTEAFF.

DNA for the CDR3: TGTGCCAGCAGTGAAGGTACAGGGAGCCACGAGCAGTACTTC. Translation gives CASSEGTGSHEQYF. The V and J genes are TRBV6-1 and TRBJ2-7, with a possible D match to TRBD1 (6 bases). Germline lookup yields CDR1 MNHNS and CDR2 SASEGT. The ends were cut back, 1 base at V and 5 bases at J, with 12 bases in the middle. This CDR3 contains 14 residues.

V and J are TRBV9 and TRBJ2-7; D is possibly TRBD1 or TRBD2 (5 bases each). Germline V CDR1 and CDR2: SGDLS, YYNGEE. V was pared by 3 bases and J by 3 bases, with 13 bases between. The CDR3 extends over 14 amino acids. The CDR3 coding sequence is TGTGCCAGCAGCGCCCCGGGGACCGGCTACGAGCAGTACTTC. It yields the protein CASSAPGTGYEQYF.

The chain links TRBV10-3 to TRBJ2-2, with D possibly TRBD2 on 6 matching bases. Germline CDR1 reads ENHRY; CDR2 reads SYGVKD. V was cut by 4 bases and J by 0 bases, with 15 bases left in between. The CDR3 contains 17 residues. The CDR3 DNA sequence: TGTGCCATCAGTGCAGGGACTGGGCAGGCGAACACCGGGGAGCTGTTTTTT. It is translated as CAISAGTGQANTGELFF.

V and J are TRBV4-1 and TRBJ1-5; unclear D gene. There are 15 residues in the CDR3. V was shortened by 3 bases and J by 3 bases, with 12 bases between the two germline ends. The germline CDR1 and CDR2 sequences are MGHRA and YSYEKL. The CDR3 DNA reads as TGCGCCAGCAGCCATCACGACGTGGTCAATCAGCCCCAGCATTTT. Residues: CASSHHDVVNQPQHF.

In regard to this clone: Other DNA sequences in this sample translate to the same CDR3. The genes are TRBV18 and TRBJ2-5; 8 nucleotides align to TRBD2. Germline loops: CDR1 KGHSH, CDR2 LQKENI. V gave up 4 bases and J gave up 5 bases; unmatched junction bases: 6. This CDR3 is 14 amino acids long. The CDR3 DNA is TGTGCCAGCTCACTCCGGGGGGGCGACGAGACCCAGTACTTC. Amino acids: CASSLRGGDETQYF.

As for this clone: The same CDR3 arises from other DNA sequences in this sample as well. J is TRBJ2-2 and V is TRBV5-4; perhaps TRBD1 as D (6 bases). Trimming cost V 2 bases and J 5 bases, with 10 bases left between them. The CDR3 has 14 residues. In germline, CDR1 is SGHNT, CDR2 YYREEE (reference sequence). The CDR3 DNA reads TGTGCCAGCAGCTTACAGGGTGGGACCGGGGAGCTGTTTTTT. It codes for CASSLQGGTGELFF. Drawing the rest from reference TRBV5-4 and TRBJ2-2, the complete variable domain is ETGVTQSPTHLIKTRGQQVTLRCSSQSGHNTVSWYQQALGQGPQFIFQYYREEENGRGNFPPRFSGLQFPNYSSELNVNALELDDSALYLCASSLQGGTGELFFGEGSRLTVL.

The genes are TRBV29-1 and TRBJ2-7, with a weak D call TRBD1 (5 bases). V was trimmed by 4 bases and J by 2 bases, leaving 6 bases between them. The CDR3 is 11 residues long. The V gene's germline CDR1 is SQVTM and CDR2 ANQGSEA. For the CDR3, the DNA is TGCAGCGTTGTGACAGCCTACGAGCAGTACTTC. Its protein product is CSVVTAYEQYF.

A single count supports this clone. The chain couples TRBV12-5 to TRBJ2-3, with D hard to call. Germline V gene data show CDR1 as LGHNT and CDR2 as FRNRAP. Deletions cut 6 bases from V and 4 bases from J, with 11 bases between. The CDR3 is 13 residues long. The CDR3 nucleotides are TGTGCTAGTGGAGGGCATCAGGCAGATACGCAGTATTTT. Translated: CASGGHQADTQYF.

The gene calls are TRBV5-3 and TRBJ1-3, with a weak D call TRBD1 (5 bases). TRBV5-3 is noted as an ORF with a role that remains uncertain. The length of the CDR3 is 13 residues. The CDR3 sequence is CALIRGSGNTIYF. DNA for the CDR3: TGTGCGCTAATTAGGGGATCCGGAAACACCATATATTTT.

The chain uses TRBV29-1 and TRBJ2-5; 8 bases line up with TRBD1. Germline CDR1 SQVTM, CDR2 ANQGSEA. The V and J ends lost 7 bases and 2 bases, in that order; junction bases with no gene match: 6. This CDR3 has 13 residues. The CDR3 region has the DNA TGCAGCGCAAGACAGGGGCGACAAGAGACCCAGTACTTC. Protein: CSARQGRQETQYF.

The V gene is TRBV10-3, the J gene TRBJ2-1, with TRBD2 identical over 7 bases. This CDR3 comprises 16 residues. CDR1 ENHRY and CDR2 SYGVKD come from the germline V gene. The junction had 8 bases not matched to a gene; V was cut back by 0 bases and J by 6 bases. The CDR3 spells CAISESPSGTSNEQFF. Here the CDR3 DNA reads TGTGCCATCAGTGAGTCGCCCAGCGGGACTTCCAATGAGCAGTTCTTC.

In this sample, this clone turned up once. The chain combines TRBV6-5 with TRBJ2-7; D is possibly TRBD1 (6 bases). The CDR3 has 14 amino acids. The V end lost 4 bases, the J end lost 2 bases, and 12 bases lay between the germline ends. Per the germline V gene, CDR1 is MNHEY and CDR2 is SVGAGI. CDR3 in DNA: TGTGCCAGCAGTTCGAGGACAGCGACCTACGAGCAGTACTTC. Its translation: CASSSRTATYEQYF.

The V gene is TRBV9, the J gene TRBJ2-4; a weak D match, TRBD1 (6 bases). V was shortened by 3 bases and J by 2 bases, with 9 bases between the two germline ends. The V gene's germline CDR1 is SGDLS and CDR2 YYNGEE. The CDR3 extends over 14 amino acids. The CDR3 DNA sequence: TGTGCCAGCAGCGCCGGGACATCCAAAAACATTCAGTACTTC. Translation gives CASSAGTSKNIQYF.

The gene calls are TRBV27 and TRBJ1-2; 8 bases fit TRBD1. The V gene's germline CDR1 is MNHEY and CDR2 SMNVEV (reference sequence). This CDR3 is 16 amino acids long. The V and J ends lost 0 bases and 8 bases, in that order; junction bases with no gene match: 11. CDR3 coding DNA: TGTGCCAGCAGTTTATCGAATTTCCCCAGGGGGCAGGGCTACACCTTC. Its protein is CASSLSNFPRGQGYTF.

The chain couples TRBV30 to TRBJ2-5; 14 bases map to TRBD2. The ends lost 6 bases at V and 9 bases at J; junction bases unmatched: 6. CDR1 is GTSNPN, CDR2 SVGIG, per germline (reference sequence). The CDR3 runs to 13 residues. CDR3 sequence reads: CACLGTSGSAQYF. Written as DNA, the CDR3 is TGTGCCTGTTTGGGGACTAGCGGGAGCGCCCAGTACTTC.